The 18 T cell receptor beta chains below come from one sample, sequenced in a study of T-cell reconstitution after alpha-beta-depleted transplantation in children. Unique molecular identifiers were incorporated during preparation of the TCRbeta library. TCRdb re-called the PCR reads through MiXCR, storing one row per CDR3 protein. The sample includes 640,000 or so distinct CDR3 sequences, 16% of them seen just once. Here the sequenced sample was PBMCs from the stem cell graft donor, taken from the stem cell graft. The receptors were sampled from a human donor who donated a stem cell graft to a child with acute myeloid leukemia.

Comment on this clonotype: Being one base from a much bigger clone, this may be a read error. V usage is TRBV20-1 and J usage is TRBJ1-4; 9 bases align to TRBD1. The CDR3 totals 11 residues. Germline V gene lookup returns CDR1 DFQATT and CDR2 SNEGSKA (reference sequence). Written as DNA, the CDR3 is TGCAGTGCTGGTACCGGGACAGGGCGGCTTTTT. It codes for CSAGTGTGRLF.

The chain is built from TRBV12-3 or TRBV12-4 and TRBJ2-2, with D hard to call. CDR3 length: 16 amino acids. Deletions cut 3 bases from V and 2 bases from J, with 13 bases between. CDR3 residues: CASSFRWTANTGELFF. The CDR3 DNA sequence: TGTGCCAGCAGTTTCCGCTGGACCGCTAACACCGGGGAGCTGTTTTTT.

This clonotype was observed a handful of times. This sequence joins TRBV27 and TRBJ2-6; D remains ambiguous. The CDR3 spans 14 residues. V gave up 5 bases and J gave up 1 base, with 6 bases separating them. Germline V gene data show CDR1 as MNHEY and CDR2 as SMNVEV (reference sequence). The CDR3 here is CASSRLSGANVLTF. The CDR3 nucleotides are TGTGCCAGCAGTCGACTTTCTGGGGCCAACGTCCTGACTTTC.

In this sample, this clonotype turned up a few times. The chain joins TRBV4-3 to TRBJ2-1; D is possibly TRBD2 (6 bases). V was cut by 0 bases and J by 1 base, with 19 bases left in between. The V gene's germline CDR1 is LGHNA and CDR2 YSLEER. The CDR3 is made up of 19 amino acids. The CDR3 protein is CASSQDRGFTGESYNEQFF. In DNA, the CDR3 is TGCGCCAGCAGCCAAGATCGAGGCTTCACGGGGGAATCCTACAATGAGCAGTTCTTC.

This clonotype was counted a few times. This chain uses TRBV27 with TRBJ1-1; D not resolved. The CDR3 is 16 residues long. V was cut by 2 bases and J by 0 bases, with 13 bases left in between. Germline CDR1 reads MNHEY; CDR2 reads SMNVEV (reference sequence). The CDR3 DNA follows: TGTGCCAGCAGTTTAGCCCCCCCGCAAATGAACACTGAAGCTTTCTTT. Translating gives CASSLAPPQMNTEAFF.

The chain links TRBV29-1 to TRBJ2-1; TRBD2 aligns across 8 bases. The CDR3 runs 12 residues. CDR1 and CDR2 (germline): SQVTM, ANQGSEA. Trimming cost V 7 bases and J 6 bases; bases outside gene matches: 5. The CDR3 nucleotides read TGCAGCGGAGGCGGGGGGCCCAATGAGCAGTTCTTC. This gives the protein CSGGGGPNEQFF.

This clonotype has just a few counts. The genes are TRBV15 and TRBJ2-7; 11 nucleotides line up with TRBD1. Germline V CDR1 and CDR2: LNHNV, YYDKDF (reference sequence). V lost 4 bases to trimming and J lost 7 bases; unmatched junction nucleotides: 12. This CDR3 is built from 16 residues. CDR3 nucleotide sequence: TGTGCCACCAGCACCCGAACCGGGACAGGGGGTGGAGAGCAGTACTTC. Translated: CATSTRTGTGGGEQYF.

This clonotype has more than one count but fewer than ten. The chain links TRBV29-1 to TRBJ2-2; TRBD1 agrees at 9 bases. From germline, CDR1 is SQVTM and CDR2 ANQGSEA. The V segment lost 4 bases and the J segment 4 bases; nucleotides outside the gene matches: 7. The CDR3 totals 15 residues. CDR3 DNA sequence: TGCAGCGTTGTCCCTGGACAGGGGCGCACCGGGGAGCTGTTTTTT. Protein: CSVVPGQGRTGELFF.

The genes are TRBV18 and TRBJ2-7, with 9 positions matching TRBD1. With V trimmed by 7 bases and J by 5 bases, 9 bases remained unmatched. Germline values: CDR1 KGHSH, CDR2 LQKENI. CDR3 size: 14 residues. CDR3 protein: CASFARDRAHEQYF. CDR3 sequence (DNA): TGTGCCAGCTTCGCCCGGGACAGGGCCCACGAGCAGTACTTC. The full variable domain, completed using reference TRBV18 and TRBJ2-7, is NAGVMQNPRHLVRRRGQEARLRCSPMKGHSHVYWYRQLPEEGLKFMVYLQKENIIDESGMPKERFSAEFPKEGPSILRIQQVVRGDSAAYFCASFARDRAHEQYFGPGTRLTVT.

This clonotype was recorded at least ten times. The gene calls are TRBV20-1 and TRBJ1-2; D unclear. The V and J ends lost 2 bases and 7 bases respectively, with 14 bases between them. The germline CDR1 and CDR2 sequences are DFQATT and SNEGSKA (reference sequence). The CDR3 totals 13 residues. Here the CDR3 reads CSARTDGLGGYTF. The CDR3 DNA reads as TGCAGTGCTAGAACCGACGGTCTTGGTGGCTACACCTTC.

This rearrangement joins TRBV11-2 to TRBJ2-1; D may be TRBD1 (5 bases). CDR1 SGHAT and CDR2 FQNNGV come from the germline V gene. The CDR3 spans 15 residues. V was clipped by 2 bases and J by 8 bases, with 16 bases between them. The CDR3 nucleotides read TGTGCCAGCAGCTTAAGCCTCCAGGGAATTGATGAGCAGTTCTTC. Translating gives CASSLSLQGIDEQFF.

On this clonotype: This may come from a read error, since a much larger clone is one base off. The CDR3 sequence is CAGSPGPNTGELFF. In nucleotides, the CDR3 is TGTGCCGGCAGTCCGGGCCCGAACACCGGGGAGCTGTTTTTT. The V and J genes are TRBV28 and TRBJ2-2; D remains ambiguous. The CDR3 sequence is 14 residues long. Germline assignment: CDR1 MDHEN and CDR2 SYDVKM.

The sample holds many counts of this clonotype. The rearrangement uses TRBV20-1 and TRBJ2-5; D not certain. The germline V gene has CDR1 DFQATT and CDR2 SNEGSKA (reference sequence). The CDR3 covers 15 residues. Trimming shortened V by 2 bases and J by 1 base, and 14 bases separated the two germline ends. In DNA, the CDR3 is TGCAGTGCTAGACTTTTCCGGGCCTCCCAAGAGACCCAGTACTTC. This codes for CSARLFRASQETQYF.

CDR3 sequence reads: CASSQAAGYEQYV. The CDR3 DNA reads as TGCGCCAGCAGCCAAGCCGCAGGGTACGAGCAGTACGTC. The chain is built from TRBV4-1 and TRBJ2-7, with a weak D call TRBD1 (5 bases). The CDR3 has 13 amino acids. Germline CDR1 MGHRA, CDR2 YSYEKL. V lost 1 base and J 4 bases, leaving 8 bases between the germline ends.

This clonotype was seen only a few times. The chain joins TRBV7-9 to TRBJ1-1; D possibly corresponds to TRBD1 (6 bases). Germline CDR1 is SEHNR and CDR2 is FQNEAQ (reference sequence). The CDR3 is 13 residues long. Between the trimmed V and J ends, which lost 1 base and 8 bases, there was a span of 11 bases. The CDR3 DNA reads TGTGCCAGCAGCTTAGGTTTCGGGACAGAAGCTTTCTTT. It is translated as CASSLGFGTEAFF.

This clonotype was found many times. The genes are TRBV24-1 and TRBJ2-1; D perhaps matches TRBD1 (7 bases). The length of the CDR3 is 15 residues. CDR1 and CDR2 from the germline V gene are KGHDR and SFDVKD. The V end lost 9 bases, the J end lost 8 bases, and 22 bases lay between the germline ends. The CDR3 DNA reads TGTGCCACCTCCGACTCGAGACAGGGAGGACATGAGCAGTTCTTC. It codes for CATSDSRQGGHEQFF.

For the CDR3, the DNA is TGTGCCAGCACCGTTGGACTAGCGGGGGACGAGCAGTACTTC. Translated, it gives CASTVGLAGDEQYF. The chain links TRBV12-3 or TRBV12-4 to TRBJ2-7, with 13 bases matching TRBD2. The CDR3 consists of 14 residues. With V trimmed by 7 bases and J by 5 bases, 5 bases remained unmatched.

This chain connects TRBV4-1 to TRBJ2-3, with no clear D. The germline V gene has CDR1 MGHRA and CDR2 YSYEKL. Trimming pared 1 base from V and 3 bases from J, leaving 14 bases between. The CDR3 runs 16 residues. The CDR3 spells CASSQAAGQSTDTQYF. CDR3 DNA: TGCGCCAGCAGCCAAGCGGCTGGCCAATCTACAGATACGCAGTATTTT.